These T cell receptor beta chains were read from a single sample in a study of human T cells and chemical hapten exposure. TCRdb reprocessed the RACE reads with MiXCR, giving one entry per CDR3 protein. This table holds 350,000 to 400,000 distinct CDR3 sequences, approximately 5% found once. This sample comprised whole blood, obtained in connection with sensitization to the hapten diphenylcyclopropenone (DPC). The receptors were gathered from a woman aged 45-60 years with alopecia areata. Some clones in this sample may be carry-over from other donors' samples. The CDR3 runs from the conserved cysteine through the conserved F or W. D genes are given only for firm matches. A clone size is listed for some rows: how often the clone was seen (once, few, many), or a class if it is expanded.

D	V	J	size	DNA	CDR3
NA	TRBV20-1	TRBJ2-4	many	TGCAGTGCTAGTAGAAGGGACAACATTCAGTACTTC	CSASRRDNIQYF
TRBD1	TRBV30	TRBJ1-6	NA	TGTGCCTGGACCGAGGGGACAGGGGATAATTCACCCCTCCACTTT	CAWTEGTGDNSPLHF
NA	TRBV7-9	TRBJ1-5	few	TGTGCCAGCAGCCCTCCCGGACAGCCCAATCAGCCCCAGCATTTT	CASSPPGQPNQPQHF
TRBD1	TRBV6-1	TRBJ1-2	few	TGTGCCAGCAGTGGCGCAGTCCAGGGGGCGAAGTATGGCTACACCTTC	CASSGAVQGAKYGYTF
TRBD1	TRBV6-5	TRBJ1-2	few	TGTGCCAGCAGTTTAAGCGGACAGGGGGCGATGGGCTCTGGCTACACCTTC	CASSLSGQGAMGSGYTF
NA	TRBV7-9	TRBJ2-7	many	TGTGCCAGCAGCTTAGGTCGTGGCCTCTCCTACGAGCAGTACTTC	CASSLGRGLSYEQYF
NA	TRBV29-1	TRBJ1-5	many	TGCAGCATCCTCTGGGGTGATCAGCCCCAGCATTTT	CSILWGDQPQHF
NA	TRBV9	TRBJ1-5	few	TGTGCCAGCAGTGAGGGTCTTGGGGAGCCCCAGCATTTT	CASSEGLGEPQHF
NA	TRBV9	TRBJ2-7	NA	TGTGCCAGCAGCGTAGACGAGGGCCACGAGCAGTACTTC	CASSVDEGHEQYF
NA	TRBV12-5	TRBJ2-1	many	TGTGCTAGTGGTGCCGGGCTACACAATGAGCAGTTCTTC	CASGAGLHNEQFF
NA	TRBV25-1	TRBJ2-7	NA	TGTGCCAGTAAACTGACAGGAGATGTCGAGCAGTACTTC	CASKLTGDVEQYF
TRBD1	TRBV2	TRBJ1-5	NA	TGTGCCAGCGCTCCCTCCCCCACAGGGGCCAATCAGCCCCAGCATTTT	CASAPSPTGANQPQHF
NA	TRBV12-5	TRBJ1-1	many	TGTGCTAGTCGAGAACCGGGAGGCACTGAAGCTTTCTTT	CASREPGGTEAFF
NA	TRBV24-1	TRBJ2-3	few	TGTGCCACCAGTGATCGCCCCGGGGATACGCAGTATTTT	CATSDRPGDTQYF
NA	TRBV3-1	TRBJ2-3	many	TGTGCCAGCAGCCAAGATAACCTAATTTCCGGGATCGCCCTCCCAGATACGCAGTATTTT	CASSQDNLISGIALPDTQYF
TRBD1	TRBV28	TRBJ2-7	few	TGTGCCAGCAGAGGCACCGGGACAGGGGTGGAAGAGCAGTACTTC	CASRGTGTGVEEQYF
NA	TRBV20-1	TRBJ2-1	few	TGCAGTGCCGCGCCTCTAGCCTCCTACAATGAGCAGTTCTTC	CSAAPLASYNEQFF
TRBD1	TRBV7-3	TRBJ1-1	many	TGTGCCAGCAGCTTAACGGGACAGCCAGGGTCTGAAGCTTTCTTT	CASSLTGQPGSEAFF
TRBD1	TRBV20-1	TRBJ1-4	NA	TGCAGTGCTAGACCCCGGGACAGGATTGGAAAACTGTTTTTT	CSARPRDRIGKLFF
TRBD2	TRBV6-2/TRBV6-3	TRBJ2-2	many	TGTGCCAGCAGTTACCCCACGGGAGGGGTCTCCGGGGAGCTGTTTTTT	CASSYPTGGVSGELFF
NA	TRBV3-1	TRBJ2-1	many	TGTGCCAGCAGCCAAGCGCTGGGTGAGCAGTTCTTC	CASSQALGEQFF
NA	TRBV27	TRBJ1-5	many	TGTGCCAGCAGTTTAGCAGGGCAGGGCAGCAATCAGCCCCAGCATTTT	CASSLAGQGSNQPQHF
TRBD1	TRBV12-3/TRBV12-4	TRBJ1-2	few	TGTGCCAGCACCCCATCCCGCAGGGGGCTAGCCAGGCGGATTAACTATGGCTACACCTTC	CASTPSRRGLARRINYGYTF
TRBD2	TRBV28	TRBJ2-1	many	TGTGCCAGCAGTCCCCCGGGACTAGCGGGAGGGCCCGATGAGCAGTTCTTC	CASSPPGLAGGPDEQFF
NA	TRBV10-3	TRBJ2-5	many	TGTGCCACGACCGAGGCTAGCTCAAGACCACAAGAGACCCAGTACTTC	CATTEASSRPQETQYF
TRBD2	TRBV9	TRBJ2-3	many	TGTGCCAGCAGCGTTGCGGGAGCGGAAGATACGCAGTATTTT	CASSVAGAEDTQYF
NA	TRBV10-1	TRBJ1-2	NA	TGCGCCAGCACCGTAAACACCTTC	CASTVNTF
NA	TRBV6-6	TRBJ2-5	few	TGTGCCAGCAGTCCCTCCAATGTCCAGTACTTC	CASSPSNVQYF
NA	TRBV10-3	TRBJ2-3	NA	TGTGCCATCAGTGAGTCGTTACTGGACACGCAGTATTTT	CAISESLLDTQYF
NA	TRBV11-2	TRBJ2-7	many	TGTGCCAGCAGCCCCTCCGAGGGCCCCTACGAGCAGTACTTC	CASSPSEGPYEQYF
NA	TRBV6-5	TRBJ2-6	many	TGTGCCAGCAGTTACACCCCCGGGACAGGGGCCAACGTCCTGACTTTC	CASSYTPGTGANVLTF
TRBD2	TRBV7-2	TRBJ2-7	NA	TGTGCCAGCAGCTTAGTGGGACGTGTTGGCGGGGGATCCCTGACCTACGAGCAGTACTTC	CASSLVGRVGGGSLTYEQYF
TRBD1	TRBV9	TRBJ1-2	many	TGTGCCAGCAGCGTTTCAGGGGGCGGCTACACCTTC	CASSVSGGGYTF
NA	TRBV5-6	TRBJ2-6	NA	TGTGCCAGCAGCTTTATAAGGGCGGAGCCCTCTGGGGCCAACGTCCTGACTTTC	CASSFIRAEPSGANVLTF
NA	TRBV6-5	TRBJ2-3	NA	TGTGCCAGCAGTTCGGGACCCCTTAGCACAGATACGCAGTATTTT	CASSSGPLSTDTQYF
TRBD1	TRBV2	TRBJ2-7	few	TGTGCCAGCAGGGATAAAGGACAGGGAAAGCAGTACTTC	CASRDKGQGKQYF